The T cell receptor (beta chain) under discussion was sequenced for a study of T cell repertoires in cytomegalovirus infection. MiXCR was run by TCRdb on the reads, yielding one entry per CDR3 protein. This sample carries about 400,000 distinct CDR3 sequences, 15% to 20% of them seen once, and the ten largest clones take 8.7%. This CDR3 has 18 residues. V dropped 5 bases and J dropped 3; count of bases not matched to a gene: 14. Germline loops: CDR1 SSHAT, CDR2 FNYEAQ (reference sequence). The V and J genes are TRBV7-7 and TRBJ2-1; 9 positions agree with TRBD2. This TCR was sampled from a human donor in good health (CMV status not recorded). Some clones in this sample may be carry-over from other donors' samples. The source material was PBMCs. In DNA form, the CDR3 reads TGTGCCAGCAGCCCTCTCTTTACTTCTAGCGGGGACTACAATGAGCAGTTCTTC. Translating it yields CASSPLFTSSGDYNEQFF.